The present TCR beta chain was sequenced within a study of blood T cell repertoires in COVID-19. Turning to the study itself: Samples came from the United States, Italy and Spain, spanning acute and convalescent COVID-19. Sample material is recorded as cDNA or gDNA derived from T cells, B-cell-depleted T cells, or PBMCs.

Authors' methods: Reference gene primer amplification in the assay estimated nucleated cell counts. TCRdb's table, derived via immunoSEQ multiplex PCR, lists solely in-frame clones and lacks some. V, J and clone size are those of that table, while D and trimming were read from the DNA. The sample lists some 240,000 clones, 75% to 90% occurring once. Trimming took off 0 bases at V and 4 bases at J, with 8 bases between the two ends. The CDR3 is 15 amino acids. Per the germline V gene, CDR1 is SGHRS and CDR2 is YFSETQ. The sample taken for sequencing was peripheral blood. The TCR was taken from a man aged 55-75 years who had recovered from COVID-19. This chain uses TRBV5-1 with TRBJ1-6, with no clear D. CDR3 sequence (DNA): TGCGCCAGCAGCTTGGACGCGGTATATAATTCACCCCTCCACTTT. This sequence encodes CASSLDAVYNSPLHF.